These T cell receptor beta chains were read from a single sample in a study of blood T cell repertoires in COVID-19. Data came from immunoSEQ multiplex PCR; TCRdb stores just in-frame clones and leaves some out. The sample contains some 250,000 clones, over 75% of which appear only once. Specimen: PBMCs or T cells enriched from blood (not recorded which). The receptors were sampled from a woman in her fifties or sixties who had recovered from COVID-19. Both conserved end residues are part of each CDR3.

j_call v_call cdr3_aa
TRBJ1-5 TRBV5-6 CASSWGQGMINQPQHF
TRBJ1-1 TRBV7-9 CASSLRGGTEAFF
TRBJ2-1 TRBV7-9 CASSRYNEQFF
TRBJ2-1 TRBV5-1 CASYNSRQGEQFF
TRBJ1-2 TRBV5-1 CASSFYGQGNGYTF
TRBJ1-1 TRBV2 CASSGEGFTEAFF
TRBJ2-5 TRBV6-5 CASSQWGRETQYF
TRBJ1-1 TRBV9 CASSPQAGTEREAFF
TRBJ2-7 TRBV7-6 CASSSRGGRNEQYF
TRBJ2-1 TRBV5-1 CASSAGFQVGSEQFF
TRBJ2-5 TRBV6-1 CASSEEVWGEGQETQYF
TRBJ2-4 TRBV4-2 CASSQDWGREGKNIQYF
TRBJ2-2 TRBV20-1 CSASGTNTGELFF
TRBJ2-2 TRBV5-4 CASSSFQKTNTGELFF
TRBJ1-1 TRBV18 CASSPGQGRGEAFF
TRBJ2-5 TRBV24-1 CATSDFGGPGQETQYF
TRBJ2-1 TRBV19 CASRMDSNSYNEQFF
TRBJ2-7 TRBV28 CASSSLGLAVYEQYF
TRBJ2-7 TRBV5-1 CASGDTGGSDEQYF
TRBJ1-5 TRBV21-1 CASSKVAGSNQPQHF
TRBJ2-7 TRBV9 CASSPGLRHEQYF
TRBJ1-2 TRBV5-6 CASSLGGLYGYTF
TRBJ1-1 TRBV9 CASSPPLNTEAFF
TRBJ1-5 TRBV9 CASSGGADSHQPQHF
TRBJ1-1 TRBV5-1 CASSLIWGQNTEAFF
TRBJ2-2 TRBV5-1 CASGLLENTGELFF
TRBJ2-1 TRBV11-3 CASSLDVSGAVYNEQFF
TRBJ2-2 TRBV7-9 CASSRGDPNTGELFF
TRBJ2-1 TRBV19 CASSIYSGTSVRYNEQFF
TRBJ2-7 TRBV6-1 CASSEVTLAGVMTYEQYF
TRBJ2-1 TRBV3-1/TRBV3-2 CASSPRGGRVDEQFF
TRBJ2-2 TRBV19 CASSISRVAGELFF
TRBJ2-1 TRBV18 CASSRRTGGLTVTNEQFF
TRBJ2-1 TRBV20-1 CSASGVGPGLAGGSYNEQFF
TRBJ2-3 TRBV14 CASSQLLASVTDTQYF
TRBJ2-1 TRBV5-1 CASSLIGTGTYNEQFF
TRBJ2-2 TRBV27 CASRQGVNTGELFF
TRBJ2-2 TRBV27 CASRPGTSGNTGELFF
TRBJ2-1 TRBV9 CASSVAGTGNNEQFF
TRBJ2-1 TRBV10-1 CASSESGGGRNEQFF
TRBJ1-5 TRBV3-1/TRBV3-2 CASSAGDQPQHF
TRBJ2-5 TRBV21-1 CASSTTDRVHYQETQYF
TRBJ1-2 TRBV7-9 CASSLGGQYTYGYTF
TRBJ2-5 TRBV28 CASSTLAGQETQYF
TRBJ1-2 TRBV27 CASSRSDSPGGGYTF
TRBJ1-2 TRBV5-4 CASSSPRTDNYGYTF